These 25 T cell receptor beta chains came from one sample sequenced in a study of cytomegalovirus exposure and HLA in healthy donors. The PCR ran on 60 Vbeta and 13 Jbeta primers. TCRdb keeps only in-frame clones here, not all; method: immunoSEQ multiplex PCR. This table has 90,000 to 120,000 clones, roughly 80% appearing once. Material for sequencing was PBMCs. These receptors all stem from a man under 40 in good health and CMV-seropositive.

This clone was counted a single time. The chain recombines TRBV30 with TRBJ1-1; D perhaps matches TRBD1 (5 bases). V lost 0 bases to trimming and J lost 10 bases, with 15 bases between them. Per the germline V gene, CDR1 is GTSNPN and CDR2 is SVGIG (reference sequence). The CDR3 contains 13 residues. CDR3 sequence (DNA): TGTGCCTGGAGTGTGTCGAACAGGAGGGGAGCTTTCTTT. Residues: CAWSVSNRRGAFF.

This clone was detected once. This chain uses TRBV10-3 with TRBJ2-1; a weak D match, TRBD1 (6 bases). The V end lost 6 bases, the J end lost 8 bases, and 17 bases lay between the germline ends. The CDR3 consists of 14 residues. CDR1 and CDR2 from the germline V gene are ENHRY and SYGVKD. The CDR3 DNA reads as TGTGCCATCAGGCGTGGGGGCCTTGGCGATGAGCAGTTCTTC. Its protein product is CAIRRGGLGDEQFF.

The chain recombines TRBV29-1 with TRBJ1-1, with no clear D. The CDR3 covers 11 residues. The germline V and J ends were trimmed by 3 bases and 7 bases, with 9 bases remaining between them. Germline loops: CDR1 SQVTM, CDR2 ANQGSEA. CDR3 bases: TGCAGCGTTGAGAGGTTGGGTGAAGCTTTCTTT. Its protein product is CSVERLGEAFF.

The CDR3 here is CASSYAGPYNEQFF. DNA for the CDR3: TGTGCCAGCAGTTATGCGGGGCCCTACAATGAGCAGTTCTTC. The rearrangement links TRBV6-5 to TRBJ2-1; D possibly corresponds to TRBD2 (6 bases). With 3 bases removed from V and 2 bases from J, the gap between germline ends came to 8 bases. There are 14 residues in the CDR3. Germline V lookup: CDR1 MNHEY, CDR2 SVGAGI.

The J gene is TRBJ2-7, the V gene TRBV10-3; 10 bases are shared with TRBD1. V trimming: 8 bases; J trimming: 2 bases; junction bases outside the gene matches: 6. Per germline, CDR1 ENHRY and CDR2 SYGVKD. The CDR3 is 14 residues long. This chain's CDR3 is CAIDPGTGAYEQYF. DNA of the CDR3: TGTGCCATCGACCCCGGGACAGGGGCCTACGAGCAGTACTTC.

This chain joins TRBV11-3 and TRBJ2-4, with D tentatively TRBD1 (6 bases). Germline values: CDR1 SGHNT, CDR2 YENEEA. The germline V and J ends were trimmed by 4 bases and 0 bases, with 16 bases remaining between them. The CDR3 covers 17 residues. The CDR3: CASSSTDSWEAKNIQYF. The DNA for the CDR3 is TGTGCCAGCAGCTCAACGGACAGCTGGGAAGCCAAAAACATTCAGTACTTC.

This clone was seen more than once but under ten times. The chain employs TRBV6-6 and TRBJ2-3; D unclear. There are 16 residues in the CDR3. Trimming took 2 bases from V and 0 from J, leaving 12 bases between them. Germline V lookup: CDR1 MNHNY, CDR2 SVGAGI (reference sequence). The DNA for the CDR3 is TGTGCCAGCAGTTACGAGGCGGTGACTAGCACAGATACGCAGTATTTT. Amino acid sequence: CASSYEAVTSTDTQYF.

The chain recombines TRBV11-2 with TRBJ2-7; 9 bases fit TRBD1. The length of the CDR3 is 15 residues. In germline, CDR1 is SGHAT, CDR2 FQNNGV. Losses at the gene ends were 4 bases for V and 7 bases for J; bases not matched to a gene: 11. As DNA, the CDR3 is TGTGCCAGCAGCTCACTACAGGGGGCCCACTTAGAGCAGTACTTC. Protein: CASSSLQGAHLEQYF.

The CDR3 DNA reads as TGTGCCAGCAGCTTAGAGGAACCAAACAGGGGCAATGAGCAGTTCTTC. Protein sequence: CASSLEEPNRGNEQFF. The chain uses TRBV7-6 and TRBJ2-1, with 7 bases identical to TRBD1. Germline CDR1 reads SGHVS; CDR2 reads FNYEAQ. The V segment lost 1 base and the J segment 6 bases; nucleotides outside the gene matches: 9. CDR3 length: 16 amino acids.

This clone was observed a handful of times. Different DNA sequences within this sample yield the same CDR3. The gene calls are TRBV6-4 and TRBJ2-3; 14 bases match TRBD2. Trimming removed 3 bases from V and 4 bases from J; junction bases left unmatched: 0. Germline loops: CDR1 MRHNA, CDR2 SNTAGT. This CDR3 has 15 residues. In nucleotides, the CDR3 is TGTGCCAGCAGTGAGACTAGCGGGGGGGCAGATACGCAGTATTTT. This encodes CASSETSGGADTQYF.

The chain couples TRBV5-4 to TRBJ2-2, with D unclear. The CDR3 is 18 amino acids. Per germline, CDR1 SGHNT and CDR2 YYREEE (reference sequence). V was pared by 0 bases and J by 0 bases, with 15 bases between. In nucleotides, the CDR3 is TGTGCCAGCAGCTTGGAATTCGGTCTAGACCCGAACACCGGGGAGCTGTTTTTT. Translating gives CASSLEFGLDPNTGELFF.

This clone was seen once. The chain has TRBV7-2 and TRBJ1-2; D remains ambiguous. This CDR3 comprises 16 residues. From germline, CDR1 is SGHTA and CDR2 FQGNSA. Trimming took 4 bases from V and 4 from J, leaving 19 bases between them. CDR3 protein: CASSSTEGLRSYGYTF. The CDR3 coding sequence is TGTGCCAGCAGCTCGACTGAGGGCTTAAGGTCCTATGGCTACACCTTC.

V and J are TRBV18 and TRBJ1-4; D is possibly TRBD1 (5 bases). V lost 3 bases to trimming and J lost 8 bases, with 13 bases between them. CDR1 and CDR2 (germline): KGHSH, LQKENI. The CDR3 runs to 14 residues. This chain's CDR3 is CASSPGDSGEKLFF. For the CDR3, the DNA is TGTGCCAGCTCACCCGGAGACAGTGGCGAAAAACTGTTTTTT.

CDR3 DNA: TGTGCCAGCGGACCCCTAGCGGGGATATACAATGAGCAGTTCTTC. It is translated as CASGPLAGIYNEQFF. The rearrangement links TRBV2 to TRBJ2-1, with TRBD2 identical over 9 bases. Germline values: CDR1 SNHLY, CDR2 FYNNEI. The CDR3 contains 15 residues. The junction had 9 bases not matched to a gene; V was cut back by 8 bases and J by 4 bases.

The rearrangement links TRBV6-4 to TRBJ2-3, with 11 bases fitting TRBD2. Germline V CDR1 and CDR2: MRHNA, SNTAGT. J lost 2 bases, V lost 6 bases, and 4 bases had no gene match. The CDR3 consists of 15 residues. The CDR3 DNA reads TGTGCCAGCAGCCGACTAGCGGGGTTCACAGATACGCAGTATTTT. Amino acid sequence: CASSRLAGFTDTQYF.

The V gene is TRBV6-5, the J gene TRBJ2-5, with 9 positions matching TRBD2. Germline-derived CDR1 and CDR2 are MNHEY and SVGAGI. Trimming cost V 4 bases and J 2 bases; bases outside gene matches: 8. This CDR3 is 16 amino acids long. The DNA of the CDR3 is TGTGCCAGCAGTTCACCGGGACTAGCCTTACAAGAGACCCAGTACTTC. Encoded protein: CASSSPGLALQETQYF.

The chain employs TRBV19 and TRBJ2-5, with D possibly matching TRBD1 (6 bases). The J call is in doubt because the DNA end fits TRBJ2-7 better. Germline CDR1 and CDR2: LNHDA and SQIVND (reference sequence). The CDR3 totals 14 residues. The CDR3 region is CASSMRTAPYEQYF. For the CDR3, the DNA is TGTGCCAGTAGTATGAGGACAGCTCCCTACGAGCAGTACTTC.

The rearrangement joins TRBV7-2 to TRBJ2-3; the D gene is possibly TRBD2 (5 bases). The CDR3 has 14 amino acids. The germline CDR1 and CDR2 sequences are SGHTA and FQGNSA. V dropped 0 bases and J dropped 4 bases, with 8 bases sitting between them. CDR3 sequence: CASSLAEVADTQYF. The CDR3 DNA is TGTGCCAGCAGCTTAGCGGAGGTAGCAGATACGCAGTATTTT.

The rearrangement joins TRBV2 to TRBJ2-3; 7 bases line up with TRBD2. V shed 6 bases and J 2 bases; nucleotides not matched to a gene: 5. Germline V gives CDR1 SNHLY, CDR2 FYNNEI. The CDR3 runs to 14 residues. The CDR3 sequence is CASRLTSSTDTQYF. CDR3 nucleotides: TGTGCCAGCAGGTTGACTAGCTCCACAGATACGCAGTATTTT.

This clone occurred a few times. CDR3 in DNA: TGTGCCAGCAGAGAGTTAGGGGCGAACACTGAAGCTTTCTTT. Translating gives CASRELGANTEAFF. The rearrangement links TRBV13 to TRBJ1-1; the D gene is possibly TRBD1 (5 bases). This CDR3 has 14 amino acids. Deletions cut 6 bases from V and 1 base from J, with 12 bases between. Germline V gene data show CDR1 as PRHDT and CDR2 as FYEKMQ (reference sequence).

This chain links TRBV13 with TRBJ2-3, with D perhaps matching TRBD1 (5 bases). Germline V gene lookup returns CDR1 PRHDT and CDR2 FYEKMQ (reference sequence). V lost 0 bases, J lost 1 base, and 14 bases lay in between. CDR3 length equals 17 residues. The CDR3 protein is CASSLGPAWGRTDTQYF. The CDR3, as DNA: TGTGCCAGCAGCTTAGGCCCCGCGTGGGGCCGCACAGATACGCAGTATTTT.

The rearrangement links TRBV7-9 to TRBJ1-2; no clear D. The V and J ends lost 1 base and 1 base respectively, with 4 bases between them. Per the germline V gene, CDR1 is SEHNR and CDR2 is FQNEAQ (reference sequence). The CDR3 length is 13 residues. CDR3 amino acids: CASSLGVNYGYTF. The CDR3, as DNA: TGTGCCAGCAGCTTAGGAGTTAACTATGGCTACACCTTC.

The V and J genes are TRBV11-2 and TRBJ1-5; 7 positions agree with TRBD1. The CDR3 sequence is 15 residues long. V lost 4 bases to trimming and J lost 0 bases; unmatched junction nucleotides: 3. The germline V gene has CDR1 SGHAT and CDR2 FQNNGV. CDR3 in amino acids: CASSSGQSSNQPQHF. CDR3 bases: TGTGCCAGCAGCTCGGGACAGAGTAGCAATCAGCCCCAGCATTTT.

The V gene is TRBV7-6, the J gene TRBJ1-5; TRBD1 aligns across 11 bases. The CDR3 covers 20 residues. Germline CDR1 and CDR2: SGHVS and FNYEAQ. J lost 1 base, V lost 5 bases, and 16 bases had no gene match. The DNA of the CDR3 is TGTGCCAGCAGCCCACGAATGGACAGGGGGCGAGTAAACAGCAATCAGCCCCAGCATTTT. It yields the protein CASSPRMDRGRVNSNQPQHF.

This CDR3 is CASSATGRTEAFF. The CDR3, as DNA: TGTGCCAGCAGCGCGACAGGGAGAACTGAAGCTTTCTTT. This chain uses TRBV5-5 with TRBJ1-1; 7 bases line up with TRBD1. V dropped 4 bases and J dropped 5; count of bases not matched to a gene: 5. The germline V gene encodes CDR1 SGHKS and CDR2 YYEKEE (reference sequence). The CDR3 covers 13 residues.